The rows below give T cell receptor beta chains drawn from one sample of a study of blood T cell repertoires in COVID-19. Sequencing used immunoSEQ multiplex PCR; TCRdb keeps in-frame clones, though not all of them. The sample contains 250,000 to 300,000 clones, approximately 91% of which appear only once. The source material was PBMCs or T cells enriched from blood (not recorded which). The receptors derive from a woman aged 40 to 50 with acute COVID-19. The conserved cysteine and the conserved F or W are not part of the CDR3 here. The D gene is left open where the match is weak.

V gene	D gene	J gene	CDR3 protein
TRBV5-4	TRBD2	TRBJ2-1	ASSLAPSGRAEQF
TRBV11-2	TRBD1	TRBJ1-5	ASSETGTANQPQH
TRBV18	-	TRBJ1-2	ASFRSGGAEGYT
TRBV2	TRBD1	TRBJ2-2	ASSSGQGNTGELF
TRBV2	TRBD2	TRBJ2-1	ASSGRLAGGPLSYNEQF
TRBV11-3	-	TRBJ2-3	ASSLVPSGPSTDTQY
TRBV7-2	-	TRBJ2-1	ASSLGGPGSSYNEQF
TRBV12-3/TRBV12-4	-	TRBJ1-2	ASSFPTGIGYT
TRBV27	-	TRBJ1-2	ASSPEQVPLYGYT
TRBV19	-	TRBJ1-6	ASSSVGSPLH
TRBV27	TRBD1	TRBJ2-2	ASSRQGRGGELF
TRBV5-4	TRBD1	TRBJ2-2	ASTPHGTGHNTGELF
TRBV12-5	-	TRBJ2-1	ASGPRLSSYNEQF
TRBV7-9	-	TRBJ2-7	ASSLVLSGLIGEQY
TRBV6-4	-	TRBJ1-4	ASSDSAGAEKLF
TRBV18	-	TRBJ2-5	ASSRTDQETQY
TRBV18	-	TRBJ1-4	ASSPSATGTEKLF
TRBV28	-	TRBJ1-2	AGLSGEGYT
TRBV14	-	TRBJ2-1	ASSQDRSRAAEQF
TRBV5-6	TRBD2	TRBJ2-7	ASRSSGRAKYEQY
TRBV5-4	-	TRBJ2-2	ASSPLRQGGTGELF
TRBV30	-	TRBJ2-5	ASGLALETQY
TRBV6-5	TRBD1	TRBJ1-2	ASSYSTGVNYGYT
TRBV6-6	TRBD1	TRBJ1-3	ASSRHQTGVSGNTIY
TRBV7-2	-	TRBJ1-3	ASSLVGGTGNTIY
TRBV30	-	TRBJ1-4	AWSVLGQGIEKLF
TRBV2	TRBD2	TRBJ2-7	ASSSTSGVSYEQY
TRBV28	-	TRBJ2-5	ASIGQGRPQETQY
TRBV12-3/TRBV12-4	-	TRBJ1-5	ASSFRENQPQH
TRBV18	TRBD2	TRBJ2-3	ASSSGTSGSTDTQY
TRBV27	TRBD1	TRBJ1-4	ASSSRTGGGEKLF
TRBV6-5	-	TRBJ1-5	ASSYQGINQPQH
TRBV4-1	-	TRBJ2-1	ASSQRGAVLHNEQF
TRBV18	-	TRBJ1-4	ASSPAGREGPNEKLF
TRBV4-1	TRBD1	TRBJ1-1	ASSKGTGVMNTEAF
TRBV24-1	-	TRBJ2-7	ATSDRGYVSPTREQY
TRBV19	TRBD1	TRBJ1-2	ASDDRALGYGYT
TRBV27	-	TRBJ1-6	ASSLDSTGSYNSPLH
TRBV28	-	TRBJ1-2	ASSDSFNYGYT
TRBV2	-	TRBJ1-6	ASRRGNGSPLH
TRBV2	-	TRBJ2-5	ASSGQIGDLYQETQY
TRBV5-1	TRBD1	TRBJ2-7	ASSLVTGELDEQY
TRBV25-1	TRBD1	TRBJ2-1	ASTSDRARYNEQF
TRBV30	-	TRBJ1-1	AWSAQKNTEAF
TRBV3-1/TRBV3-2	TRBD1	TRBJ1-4	ASSQGQGSEKLF
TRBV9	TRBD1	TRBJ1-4	ASSVYTGVDEKLF
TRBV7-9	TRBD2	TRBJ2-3	ASSLGISGTTSTDTQY
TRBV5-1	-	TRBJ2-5	ASSRDLDWGPETQY
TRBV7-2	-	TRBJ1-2	ASSLQPYGSGYT
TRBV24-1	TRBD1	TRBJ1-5	AVQGANVGGNQPQH
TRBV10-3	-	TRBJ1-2	AIRGDRRRSPNGYT